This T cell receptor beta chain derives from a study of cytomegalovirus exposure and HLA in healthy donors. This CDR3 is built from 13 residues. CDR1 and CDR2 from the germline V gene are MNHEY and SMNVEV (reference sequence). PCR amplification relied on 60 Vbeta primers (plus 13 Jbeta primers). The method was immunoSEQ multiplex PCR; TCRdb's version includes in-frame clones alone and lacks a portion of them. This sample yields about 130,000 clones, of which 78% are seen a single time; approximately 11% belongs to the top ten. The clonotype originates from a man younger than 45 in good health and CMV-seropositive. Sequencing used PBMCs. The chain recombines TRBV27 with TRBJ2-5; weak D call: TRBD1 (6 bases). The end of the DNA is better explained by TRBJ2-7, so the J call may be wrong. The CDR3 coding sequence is TGTGCCAGCAGTTTGGGGACAAGCTACGAGCAGTACTTC. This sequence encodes CASSLGTSYEQYF.